This TCR beta chain came from a study of naive and memory T cell subsets. In the case of this clonotype: Its antigen is still unknown.

Findings and caveats of the study: Naive repertoires, especially CD8, held a few larger clonotypes, possibly memory cells re-expressing CD45RA. In naive cells, over 90% of TCR sequences were seen only once. From naive to CM, EM and EMRA, diversity decreased and Gini increased. TCR abundance followed a power law differing between naive and memory subsets.

The CDR3 spans 16 residues. Trimming took 2 bases from V and 3 from J, leaving 14 bases between them. Two oligonucleotides, mixed equimolar, formed the beta constant-region primer covering TRBC1 and TRBC2. Four rounds of PCR amplified the ligated cDNA using nested alpha and beta constant-region primers plus SP2. TCRdb called the UMI-ligation and nested PCR reads again in MiXCR, with one record for every CDR3 protein. This table holds around 160,000 distinct CDR3 sequences, about 20% found once. The chain combines TRBV23-1 with TRBJ1-5; D is perhaps TRBD1 (5 bases). TRBV23-1 belongs to the ORF category, with a function that is uncertain. This sequence originates from a human donor in good health. The sample was naive CD4+ T cells from blood. Written as DNA, the CDR3 is TGCGCCAGCAGTCAAGACGTCAGGGTTCCCAATCAGCCCCAGCATTTT. Its translation: CASSQDVRVPNQPQHF.